This T cell receptor (beta chain) was profiled in a study of blood T cell repertoires in COVID-19. Sequenced by immunoSEQ multiplex PCR; TCRdb stores in-frame clones only, minus some. The data contain roughly 250,000 clones, about 80% of them seen just once; the ten biggest clones take up approximately 4%. The CDR3 is 13 amino acids. Germline V gene data show CDR1 as LGHDT and CDR2 as YNNKEL (reference sequence). The V segment lost 4 bases and the J segment 1 base; nucleotides outside the gene matches: 0. The chain employs TRBV3-1 (or the pseudogene TRBV3-2) and TRBJ2-5; 7 bases match TRBD1. The sample was peripheral blood. The receptor's source is a man between 50 and 59 years old with active or convalescent COVID-19. The CDR3 loop reads CASSRDSQETQYF. CDR3 in DNA: TGTGCCAGCAGCCGGGACAGCCAAGAGACCCAGTACTTC.